The 25 T cell receptor beta chains below all came from one sample that was sequenced in a study of blood T cell repertoires in COVID-19 (dated by TCRdb to about 2020). Libraries were constructed by the immunoSEQ multiplex PCR assay. TCRdb provides this immuneACCESS table in a form limited to in-frame rearrangements. Some clones are lacking; in checked studies, under half of them reflect an unresolved V gene, and why the rest are absent is not known. The sample table lists roughly 180,000 clones, about 82% of them with a count of one. Jointly, the top ten make up under 9.5% of the sample. Material: PBMCs or T cells enriched from blood (not recorded which). Source of these receptors: a woman aged 25 to 39 who had recovered from COVID-19.

This clone was seen once. The V and J genes are TRBV3-1 (or the pseudogene TRBV3-2) and TRBJ1-2; a possible D gene is TRBD1 (6 bases). CDR3 length: 13 residues. The ends were cut back, 0 bases at V and 4 bases at J, with 6 bases in the middle. From germline, CDR1 is LGHDT and CDR2 YNNKEL (reference sequence). The CDR3, as DNA: TGTGCCAGCAGCCAAGAAGGGGGCTATGGCTACACCTTC. It specifies CASSQEGGYGYTF.

This clone was observed a handful of times. The chain is built from TRBV4-1 and TRBJ1-2; TRBD1 is a possible D gene (6 bases). The V end lost 7 bases, the J end lost 8 bases, and 20 bases lay between the germline ends. The CDR3 has 14 amino acids. The germline CDR1 and CDR2 sequences are MGHRA and YSYEKL. The CDR3, as DNA: TGCGCCAGCAACCTCGGGGGGGGCGAAAAAGGCTACACCTTC. Translation gives CASNLGGGEKGYTF.

The J gene is TRBJ2-7, the V gene TRBV7-8, with unresolved D. The CDR3 totals 12 residues. Between the trimmed V and J ends, which lost 2 bases and 1 base, there was a span of 3 bases. Germline V CDR1 and CDR2: SGHVS, FQNEAQ. The CDR3 DNA follows: TGTGCCAGCAGCTTATATTCCTACGAGCAGTACTTC. Amino acids: CASSLYSYEQYF.

This clone occurred once. V and J are TRBV7-2 and TRBJ1-5, with D perhaps matching TRBD1 (5 bases). The CDR3 contains 13 residues. Germline assignment: CDR1 SGHTA and CDR2 FQGNSA. The ends were cut back, 1 base at V and 7 bases at J, with 8 bases in the middle. CDR3 coding DNA: TGTGCCAGCAGCTTAGGGGGGGGACAGCCCCAGCATTTT. It specifies CASSLGGGQPQHF.

The CDR3 region has the DNA TGTGCCAGCAGCTTGGCCCTTCGGCGGGGGGCCTACGAGCAGTACTTC. As protein: CASSLALRRGAYEQYF. The chain links TRBV5-5 to TRBJ2-7, with 8 nucleotides matching TRBD2. Germline trimming cut 0 bases from V and 2 bases from J; bases unmatched to any gene: 7. This CDR3 comprises 16 residues. The germline gives CDR1 SGHKS, CDR2 YYEKEE (reference sequence).

The rearrangement joins TRBV10-1 to TRBJ1-1, with D tentatively TRBD1 (6 bases). The CDR3 has 13 amino acids. The ends were cut back, 7 bases at V and 6 bases at J, with 15 bases in the middle. Germline CDR1 and CDR2: WNHNN and SYGVQD (reference sequence). The CDR3 reads CASTLDSLPEAFF. As DNA, the CDR3 is TGCGCCAGCACCCTGGACAGCCTCCCTGAAGCTTTCTTT.

Only one count was recorded for this clone. The same CDR3 is also encoded by other DNA sequences in this sample. This chain connects TRBV12-3 or TRBV12-4 to TRBJ2-7; TRBD1 might be the D (6 bases). There are 13 residues in the CDR3. Trimming cost V 3 bases and J 3 bases, with 9 bases left between them. The CDR3 DNA sequence: TGTGCCAGCAGTTTGGGCAGGGGCTACGAGCAGTACTTC. This encodes CASSLGRGYEQYF.

This chain joins TRBV19 and TRBJ1-6, with TRBD1 identical over 8 bases. The germline V gene encodes CDR1 LNHDA and CDR2 SQIVND (reference sequence). The CDR3 is made up of 15 amino acids. With 7 bases clipped from V and 6 bases from J, the junction kept 8 bases outside the gene matches. CDR3: CASKEGQALNSPLHF. The CDR3 region has the DNA TGTGCCAGTAAAGAGGGACAGGCCCTTAATTCACCCCTCCACTTT.

V gene TRBV27 combines with J gene TRBJ1-6; TRBD1 is a possible D gene (6 bases). Per germline, CDR1 MNHEY and CDR2 SMNVEV (reference sequence). Trimming took 3 bases from V and 7 from J, leaving 10 bases between them. This CDR3 is built from 14 residues. The CDR3 sequence is CASSLAGVNSPLHF. For the CDR3, the DNA is TGTGCCAGCAGTTTGGCAGGGGTGAATTCACCCCTCCACTTT.

Written as DNA, the CDR3 is TGTGCCAGCAGCATGAGCCTAGCGGGAGCCTACGAGCAGTACTTC. Encoded protein: CASSMSLAGAYEQYF. The chain combines TRBV7-8 with TRBJ2-7; 10 bases line up with TRBD2. The V gene's germline CDR1 is SGHVS and CDR2 FQNEAQ. With 5 bases clipped from V and 2 bases from J, the junction kept 6 bases outside the gene matches. This CDR3 contains 15 residues.

This sequence joins TRBV11-2 and TRBJ2-1, with 8 bases aligning to TRBD2. Germline CDR1 reads SGHAT; CDR2 reads FQNNGV. This CDR3 contains 16 residues. The V segment lost 7 bases and the J segment 0 bases; nucleotides outside the gene matches: 8. The CDR3 DNA follows: TGTGCCAGCAACCCGACGAGCGGGGGCTCCTACAATGAGCAGTTCTTC. Translated, it gives CASNPTSGGSYNEQFF.

The chain employs TRBV5-4 and TRBJ2-2; TRBD2 agrees at 9 bases. The length of the CDR3 is 17 residues. CDR1 is SGHNT, CDR2 YYREEE, per germline (reference sequence). The V segment lost 4 bases and the J segment 3 bases; nucleotides outside the gene matches: 10. CDR3 sequence reads: CASSKGVAGADTGELFF. DNA of the CDR3: TGTGCCAGCAGCAAGGGGGTAGCGGGAGCCGACACCGGGGAGCTGTTTTTT.

The rearrangement joins TRBV18 to TRBJ2-7; possibly TRBD1 for D (6 bases). The CDR3 is 14 amino acids. Germline V gene data show CDR1 as KGHSH and CDR2 as LQKENI. V gave up 5 bases and J gave up 3 bases, with 14 bases separating them. CDR3 residues: CASSKQGVGYEQYF. In nucleotides, the CDR3 is TGTGCCAGCTCAAAACAGGGAGTCGGCTACGAGCAGTACTTC.

The gene calls are TRBV5-5 and TRBJ1-2, with D uncertain. Germline CDR1 reads SGHKS; CDR2 reads YYEKEE (reference sequence). The CDR3 is 14 residues long. Trimming took 1 base from V and 10 from J, leaving 17 bases between them. The CDR3 sequence is CASSLLSASGDYTF. The CDR3, as DNA: TGTGCCAGCAGCTTGCTATCGGCCTCCGGGGACTACACCTTC.

This clone was seen only a few times. CDR3 DNA: TGTGCCAGCAGTTTATCAGGGACTAGCGCTTACAATGAGCAGTTCTTC. This translates into CASSLSGTSAYNEQFF. The rearrangement uses TRBV27 and TRBJ2-1, with TRBD2 matching over 10 bases. This CDR3 spans 16 amino acids. Germline assignment: CDR1 MNHEY and CDR2 SMNVEV (reference sequence). The junction had 3 bases not matched to a gene; V was cut back by 0 bases and J by 4 bases.

V gene TRBV5-6 combines with J gene TRBJ2-7, with TRBD1 matching 9 bases. V shed 3 bases, J shed 0 bases, and the junction held 1 base outside the gene matches. This CDR3 has 14 amino acids. The germline V gene has CDR1 SGHDT and CDR2 YYEEEE. The CDR3, as DNA: TGTGCCAGCAGCTGGGACAGGGACTCCTACGAGCAGTACTTC. Translation gives CASSWDRDSYEQYF. Using reference TRBV5-6 and TRBJ2-7 for the parts outside the CDR3, the full variable domain is DAGVTQSPTHLIKTRGQQVTLRCSPKSGHDTVSWYQQALGQGPQFIFQYYEEEERQRGNFPDRFSGHQFPNYSSELNVNALLLGDSALYLCASSWDRDSYEQYFGPGTRLTVT.

Remarks on this clone: The junction shows a germline mismatch at one end, possibly a read error. The chain has TRBV5-4 and TRBJ2-7; D ambiguous. Germline CDR1 and CDR2: SGHNT and YYREEE (reference sequence). The CDR3 extends over 14 amino acids. The CDR3 sequence is CASGLGGNSYEQYF. CDR3 nucleotides: TGTGCCAGCGGCTTAGGCGGAAACTCCTACGAGCAGTACTTC.

CDR3 residues: CASSETRTGLNEKLFF. The CDR3 DNA reads as TGTGCCAGCAGTGAAACCCGGACAGGGCTCAATGAAAAACTGTTTTTT. V and J are TRBV2 and TRBJ1-4, with TRBD1 matching over 8 bases. The junction had 7 bases not matched to a gene; V was cut back by 2 bases and J by 5 bases. The CDR3 runs to 16 residues. CDR1 is SNHLY, CDR2 FYNNEI, per germline.

This chain connects TRBV28 to TRBJ1-2; D uncertain. Trimming shortened V by 5 bases and J by 6 bases, and 19 bases separated the two germline ends. The length of the CDR3 is 15 residues. Germline values: CDR1 MDHEN, CDR2 SYDVKM. CDR3 in DNA: TGTGCCAGCAGTCCGGTTGTCTCCTACGATCATGGCTACACCTTC. Its translation: CASSPVVSYDHGYTF.

The chain joins TRBV24-1 to TRBJ2-3, with D unresolved. The ends were cut back, 4 bases at V and 6 bases at J, with 13 bases in the middle. The germline V gene encodes CDR1 KGHDR and CDR2 SFDVKD. The CDR3 contains 14 residues. CDR3 amino acids: CATSDRTDTDTQYF. The CDR3 region has the DNA TGTGCCACCAGTGACCGCACAGATACCGATACGCAGTATTTT.

The rearrangement links TRBV5-6 to TRBJ2-5, with TRBD1 as a possible D gene (5 bases). The CDR3 is made up of 17 amino acids. Germline V lookup: CDR1 SGHDT, CDR2 YYEEEE. V was cut by 0 bases and J by 5 bases, with 20 bases left in between. The CDR3: CASSLAQGWGPFETQYF. The DNA of the CDR3 is TGTGCCAGCAGCTTGGCCCAGGGATGGGGTCCGTTTGAGACCCAGTACTTC.

This clone was counted a few times. The V gene is TRBV15, the J gene TRBJ1-6; 9 bases are shared with TRBD1. Losses at the gene ends were 4 bases for V and 9 bases for J; bases not matched to a gene: 7. The CDR3 runs 15 residues. Germline V gives CDR1 LNHNV, CDR2 YYDKDF (reference sequence). CDR3 in DNA: TGTGCCACCAGCATGGACAGGGGCCGGATTTCACCCCTCCACTTT. This sequence encodes CATSMDRGRISPLHF.

The DNA for the CDR3 is TGCAGCGTTGATCGGGGTTCGAGAAGCTCCTACAATGAGCAGTTCTTC. This gives the protein CSVDRGSRSSYNEQFF. V and J are TRBV29-1 and TRBJ2-1; perhaps TRBD2 as D (5 bases). The ends were cut back, 3 bases at V and 0 bases at J, with 15 bases in the middle. The CDR3 is 16 residues long. Germline V CDR1 and CDR2: SQVTM, ANQGSEA.

This chain connects TRBV9 to TRBJ2-2; 11 nucleotides align to TRBD2. With V trimmed by 3 bases and J by 6 bases, 7 bases remained unmatched. The V gene's germline CDR1 is SGDLS and CDR2 YYNGEE. CDR3 length: 16 amino acids. CDR3 DNA sequence: TGTGCCAGCAGCGCGGCCCCGGGACTAGCGGCCGGGGAGCTGTTTTTT. Protein product: CASSAAPGLAAGELFF.

The chain has TRBV7-2 and TRBJ1-5; 10 positions agree with TRBD1. Germline CDR1 and CDR2: SGHTA and FQGNSA. CDR3 length equals 17 residues. With 2 bases clipped from V and 3 bases from J, the junction kept 7 bases outside the gene matches. CDR3 sequence: CASSLQGDRGYNQPQHF. The CDR3 DNA sequence: TGTGCCAGCAGCTTACAGGGGGACAGGGGATACAATCAGCCCCAGCATTTT.